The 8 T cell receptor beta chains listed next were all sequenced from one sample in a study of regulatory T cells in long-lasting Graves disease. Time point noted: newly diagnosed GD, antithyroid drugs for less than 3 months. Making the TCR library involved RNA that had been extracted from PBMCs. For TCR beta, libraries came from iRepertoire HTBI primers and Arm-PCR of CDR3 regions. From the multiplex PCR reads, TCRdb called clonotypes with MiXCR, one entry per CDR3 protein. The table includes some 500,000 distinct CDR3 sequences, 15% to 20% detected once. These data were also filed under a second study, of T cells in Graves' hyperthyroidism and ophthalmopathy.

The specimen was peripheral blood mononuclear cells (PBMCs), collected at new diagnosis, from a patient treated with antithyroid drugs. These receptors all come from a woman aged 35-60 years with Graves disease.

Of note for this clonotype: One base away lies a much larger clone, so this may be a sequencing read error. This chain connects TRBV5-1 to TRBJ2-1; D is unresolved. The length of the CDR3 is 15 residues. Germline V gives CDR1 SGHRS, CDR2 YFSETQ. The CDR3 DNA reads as TGCGCCAGCAGCTTGGACTGGCGGATCTACAATGAGCAGTCCTTC. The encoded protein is CASSLDWRIYNEQSF. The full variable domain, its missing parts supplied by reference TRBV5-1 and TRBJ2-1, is KAGVTQTPRYLIKTRGQQVTLSCSPISGHRSVSWYQQTPGQGLQFLFEYFSETQRNKGNFPGRFSGRQFSNSRSEMNVSTLELGDSALYLCASSLDWRIYNEQSFGPGTRLTVL.

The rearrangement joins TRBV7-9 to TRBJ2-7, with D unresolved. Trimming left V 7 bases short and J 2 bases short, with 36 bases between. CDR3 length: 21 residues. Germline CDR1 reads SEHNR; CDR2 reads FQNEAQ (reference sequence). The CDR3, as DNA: TGTGCCAGCATACCGCTCATCATTAATCGCCGGGCCACAGCCCCTACCTACGAGCAGTACTTC. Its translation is CASIPLIINRRATAPTYEQYF.

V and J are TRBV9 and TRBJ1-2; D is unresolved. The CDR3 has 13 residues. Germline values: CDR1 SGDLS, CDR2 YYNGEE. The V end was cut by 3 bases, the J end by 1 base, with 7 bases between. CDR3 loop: CASSADVNYGYTF. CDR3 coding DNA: TGTGCCAGCAGCGCTGACGTTAACTATGGCTACACCTTC.

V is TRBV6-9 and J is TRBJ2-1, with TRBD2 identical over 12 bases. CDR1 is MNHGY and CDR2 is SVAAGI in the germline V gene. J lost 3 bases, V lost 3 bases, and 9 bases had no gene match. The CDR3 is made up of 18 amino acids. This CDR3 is CASSYPRLAGAIYNEQFF. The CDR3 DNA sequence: TGTGCCAGCAGTTACCCGAGACTAGCGGGGGCCATCTACAATGAGCAGTTCTTC.

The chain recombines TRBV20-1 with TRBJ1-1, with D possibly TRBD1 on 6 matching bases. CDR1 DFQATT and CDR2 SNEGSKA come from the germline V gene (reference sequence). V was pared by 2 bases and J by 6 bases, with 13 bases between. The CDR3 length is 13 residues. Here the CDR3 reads CSARLLRGAEAFF. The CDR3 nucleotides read TGCAGTGCTAGACTCCTAAGGGGGGCTGAAGCTTTCTTT.

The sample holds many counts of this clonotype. The CDR3 protein is CASSLWGQGDNQPQHF. In DNA, the CDR3 is TGTGCCAGCAGCCTTTGGGGACAGGGAGACAATCAGCCCCAGCATTTT. This chain uses TRBV3-1 with TRBJ1-5; TRBD1 matches 9 bases. V gave up 4 bases and J gave up 3 bases; unmatched junction bases: 7. The CDR3 sequence is 16 residues long. Per the germline V gene, CDR1 is LGHDT and CDR2 is YNNKEL (reference sequence). The variable domain in full, completed from reference TRBV3-1 and TRBJ1-5, reads DTAVSQTPKYLVTQMGNDKSIKCEQNLGHDTMYWYKQDSKKFLKIMFSYNNKELIINETVPNRFSPKSPDKAHLNLHINSLELGDSAVYFCASSLWGQGDNQPQHFGDGTRLSIL.

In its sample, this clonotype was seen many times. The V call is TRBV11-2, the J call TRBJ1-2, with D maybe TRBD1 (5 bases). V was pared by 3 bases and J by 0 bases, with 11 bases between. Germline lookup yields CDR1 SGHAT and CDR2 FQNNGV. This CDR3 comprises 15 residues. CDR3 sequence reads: CASSFPRGTNYGYTF. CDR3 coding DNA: TGTGCCAGCAGCTTCCCCCGGGGGACTAACTATGGCTACACCTTC.

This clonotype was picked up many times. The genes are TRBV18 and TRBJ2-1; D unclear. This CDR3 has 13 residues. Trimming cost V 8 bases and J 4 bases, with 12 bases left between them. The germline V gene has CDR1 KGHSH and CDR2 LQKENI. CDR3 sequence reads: CASSPLGYNEQFF. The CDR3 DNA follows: TGTGCCAGCAGTCCTCTTGGATACAATGAGCAGTTCTTC.